This T cell receptor (beta chain) originates from a study of CD8+ T cells in alopecia areata. At the level of the study: Among treated patients, oral tofacitinib was administered at 5 to 10 mg twice daily. Treatment with tofacitinib (6 to 18 months) was followed by 6 months off drug.

After isolation, RNA underwent reverse transcription to generate cDNA as the sequencing template. Libraries were prepared by immunoSEQ multiplex PCR; TCRdb keeps only in-frame clonotypes and omits some of them. The sample comprises roughly 130,000 clones, around 50% of which are singletons, and 4.5% rests with the top ten. The study, taken as a whole, reports: Mice showed TCR sharing more clearly than patients did, possibly owing to HLA. Lesional scalp displayed greater clonality than normal scalp, most notably in alopecia totalis/universalis.

With respect to this clone: The antigen remains undetermined.

J was trimmed by 6 bases and V by 1 base; bases with no gene match: 4. The germline CDR1 and CDR2 sequences are SGHAT and FQDESV (reference sequence). The CDR3 has 14 residues. The chain couples TRBV11-1 to TRBJ1-2; 8 bases agree with TRBD1. The sequencing here drew on CD4+ T cells sorted from blood, taken at week 0. This clonotype was sampled from a human donor with alopecia areata. This chain's CDR3 is CASSLEDRADGYTF. The CDR3 DNA sequence: TGTGCCAGCAGCTTAGAGGACAGGGCGGATGGCTACACCTTC.